The 14 T cell receptor beta chains presented below share a single source sample, sequenced in a study of blood T cell repertoires in COVID-19 (dated by TCRdb to the early 2020s). Library preparation employed the immunoSEQ multiplex PCR assay. Not all clones reach the TCRdb copy of this immuneACCESS table, which keeps in-frame sequences only. Checked studies attribute under half of the gap to unresolved V genes and leave the rest unexplained. Here the sample has roughly 330,000 clones; around 87% occur a single time. Under 5.5% of the sample rests with the top ten. The sample taken for sequencing was PBMCs or T cells enriched from blood (not recorded which). These receptors were obtained from a woman younger than 45 who had recovered from COVID-19.

The chain employs TRBV5-1 and TRBJ1-1; D ambiguous. The CDR3 sequence is 14 residues long. Trimming stripped 4 bases from V and 0 bases from J, with 10 bases between. Germline CDR1 and CDR2: SGHRS and YFSETQ. This CDR3 reads CASSREGMNTEAFF. The DNA for the CDR3 is TGCGCCAGCAGCCGGGAGGGCATGAACACTGAAGCTTTCTTT.

This clone was seen once. The chain combines TRBV4-3 with TRBJ2-1, with 13 bases fitting TRBD2. CDR1 and CDR2 (germline): LGHNA, YSLEER. V dropped 4 bases and J dropped 8; count of bases not matched to a gene: 5. The CDR3 consists of 15 residues. The CDR3 DNA is TGCGCCAGCAGCCTACTAGCGGGGGGGCCGCATGAGCAGTTCTTC. It encodes CASSLLAGGPHEQFF.

This chain connects TRBV7-2 to TRBJ2-7, with D perhaps matching TRBD1 (6 bases). CDR1 is SGHTA and CDR2 is FQGNSA in the germline V gene. The CDR3 totals 14 residues. With 5 bases removed from V and 2 bases from J, the gap between germline ends came to 13 bases. In DNA, the CDR3 is TGTGCCAGCAGCCCTCAGGGGCGCACCTACGAGCAGTACTTC. Protein product: CASSPQGRTYEQYF. Full variable domain (remainder filled in from reference TRBV7-2 and TRBJ2-7): GAGVSQSPSNKVTEKGKDVELRCDPISGHTALYWYRQSLGQGLEFLIYFQGNSAPDKSGLPSDRFSAERTGGSVSTLTIQRTQQEDSAVYLCASSPQGRTYEQYFGPGTRLTVT.

The gene calls are TRBV27 and TRBJ2-1; perhaps TRBD2 as D (7 bases). The CDR3 consists of 16 residues. V lost 3 bases to trimming and J lost 9 bases, with 21 bases between them. Germline lookup yields CDR1 MNHEY and CDR2 SMNVEV (reference sequence). CDR3 region: CASSFVLWGGRGEQFF. The CDR3 bases are TGTGCCAGCAGTTTTGTTTTGTGGGGGGGCCGGGGTGAGCAGTTCTTC.

This chain uses TRBV27 with TRBJ1-2, with 10 bases that match TRBD1. The CDR3 totals 13 residues. J was trimmed by 8 bases and V by 8 bases; bases with no gene match: 8. Germline values: CDR1 MNHEY, CDR2 SMNVEV (reference sequence). The CDR3 region is CASGTGAGGGYTF. As DNA, the CDR3 is TGTGCCAGCGGGACAGGGGCTGGTGGAGGCTACACCTTC.

V usage is TRBV5-4 and J usage is TRBJ2-1; D unclear. Germline V CDR1 and CDR2: SGHNT, YYREEE (reference sequence). Trimming took 0 bases from V and 8 from J, leaving 6 bases between them. CDR3 length: 12 residues. The CDR3 region has the DNA TGTGCCAGCAGCTTGGAAGCCGATGAGCAGTTCTTC. This gives the protein CASSLEADEQFF.

This clone has a single count. The chain couples TRBV7-2 to TRBJ2-2; 7 bases line up with TRBD2. V was clipped by 0 bases and J by 5 bases; unmatched bases: 12. Germline CDR1 reads SGHTA; CDR2 reads FQGNSA. CDR3 length: 18 residues. Here the CDR3 DNA reads TGTGCCAGCAGCTTAGCGGGAGCGGGGTATACGGGGACCGGGGAGCTGTTTTTT. Translating gives CASSLAGAGYTGTGELFF. Full variable domain (missing parts from reference TRBV7-2 and TRBJ2-2): GAGVSQSPSNKVTEKGKDVELRCDPISGHTALYWYRQSLGQGLEFLIYFQGNSAPDKSGLPSDRFSAERTGGSVSTLTIQRTQQEDSAVYLCASSLAGAGYTGTGELFFGEGSRLTVL.

This clone was detected only a few times. This rearrangement joins TRBV19 to TRBJ1-5; possible D gene TRBD1, 6 bases. Trimming stripped 5 bases from V and 2 bases from J, with 13 bases between. This CDR3 has 15 residues. Germline V CDR1 and CDR2: LNHDA, SQIVND (reference sequence). CDR3 amino acids: CASSEWAGGNQPQHF. CDR3 coding DNA: TGTGCCAGTAGTGAGTGGGCAGGGGGCAATCAGCCCCAGCATTTT.

The gene calls are TRBV6-1 and TRBJ1-1, with TRBD1 matching over 7 bases. V lost 4 bases to trimming and J lost 3 bases; unmatched junction nucleotides: 11. The CDR3 has 16 residues. Germline V lookup: CDR1 MNHNS, CDR2 SASEGT. CDR3 in amino acids: CASSATPGTDYTEAFF. In DNA, the CDR3 is TGTGCCAGCAGTGCTACCCCTGGGACAGATTACACTGAAGCTTTCTTT.

The chain's CDR3 is CSALQGAGGYTF. CDR3 DNA sequence: TGCAGCGCCCTACAGGGGGCTGGTGGCTACACCTTC. The gene calls are TRBV29-1 and TRBJ1-2, with 9 nucleotides matching TRBD1. There are 12 residues in the CDR3. V gave up 7 bases and J gave up 7 bases; unmatched junction bases: 7. The V gene's germline CDR1 is SQVTM and CDR2 ANQGSEA. The entire variable domain, with the rest obtained from reference TRBV29-1 and TRBJ1-2, is as follows: SAVISQKPSRDICQRGTSLTIQCQVDSQVTMMFWYRQQPGQSLTLIATANQGSEATYESGFVIDKFPISRPNLTFSTLTVSNMSPEDSSIYLCSALQGAGGYTFGSGTRLTVV.

The chain recombines TRBV5-6 with TRBJ1-1; D remains unclear. This CDR3 has 13 amino acids. The germline CDR1 and CDR2 sequences are SGHDT and YYEEEE. V dropped 4 bases and J dropped 4 bases, with 11 bases sitting between them. In DNA, the CDR3 is TGTGCCAGCAGCACCTCGGGGAGCACTGAAGCTTTCTTT. As protein: CASSTSGSTEAFF.

The V gene is TRBV21-1, the J gene TRBJ1-2; the D segment call TRBD1 is taken from the table without a DNA check. TRBV21-1 is flagged as a pseudogene. The CDR3 has 15 residues. The CDR3 DNA reads TGTGCCAGCAGCATAAGGGGGTGGAGCAACTATGGCTACACCTTC. Protein product: CASSIRGWSNYGYTF.

The genes are TRBV7-2 and TRBJ1-4; possibly TRBD1 for D (6 bases). V shed 3 bases and J shed 7 bases, with 15 bases lying between them. This CDR3 is built from 15 residues. CDR1 is SGHTA and CDR2 is FQGNSA in the germline V gene. CDR3 nucleotide sequence: TGTGCCAGCAGCTTCACCGACAGGTGGACTGAAAAACTGTTTTTT. Protein: CASSFTDRWTEKLFF.

This rearrangement joins TRBV27 to TRBJ2-1, with D possibly matching TRBD2 (5 bases). CDR1 and CDR2 from the germline V gene are MNHEY and SMNVEV (reference sequence). The CDR3 consists of 16 residues. V lost 2 bases to trimming and J lost 8 bases, with 19 bases between them. The CDR3 reads CASSLGGLGQYDEQFF. For the CDR3, the DNA is TGTGCCAGCAGTTTAGGCGGGCTCGGTCAATATGATGAGCAGTTCTTC.